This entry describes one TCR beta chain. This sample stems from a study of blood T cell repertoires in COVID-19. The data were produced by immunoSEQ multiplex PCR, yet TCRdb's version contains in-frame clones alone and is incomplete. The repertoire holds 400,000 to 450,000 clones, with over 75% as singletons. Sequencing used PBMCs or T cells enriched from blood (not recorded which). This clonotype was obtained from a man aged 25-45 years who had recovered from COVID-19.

The CDR3 loop reads CSATGDSGNTIYF. CDR3 nucleotides: TGCAGCGCCACAGGAGACTCTGGAAACACCATATATTTT. V is TRBV29-1 and J is TRBJ1-3; D may be TRBD1 (5 bases). This CDR3 region has 13 residues. In germline, CDR1 is SQVTM, CDR2 ANQGSEA. Trimming stripped 7 bases from V and 0 bases from J, with 10 bases between.